The T cell receptor (beta chain) under discussion was sequenced for a study of technical replicates of blood from several donors. The V and J ends lost 2 bases and 4 bases, in that order; junction bases with no gene match: 4. The CDR3 length is 14 residues. Germline V gene lookup returns CDR1 SGHNT and CDR2 YYREEE (reference sequence). Sequencing was performed with immunoSEQ multiplex PCR; in TCRdb, only in-frame clones are kept and a portion is missing. Here the sample spans more than 65,000 clones, around 94% being singletons. The chain joins TRBV5-4 to TRBJ2-3, with TRBD1 matching over 7 bases. This sequence was found in a human donor in good health. Specimen: T cells isolated from PBMCs. The CDR3 reads CASSFTGVPDTQYF. CDR3 sequence (DNA): TGTGCCAGCAGCTTTACAGGGGTCCCAGATACGCAGTATTTT.